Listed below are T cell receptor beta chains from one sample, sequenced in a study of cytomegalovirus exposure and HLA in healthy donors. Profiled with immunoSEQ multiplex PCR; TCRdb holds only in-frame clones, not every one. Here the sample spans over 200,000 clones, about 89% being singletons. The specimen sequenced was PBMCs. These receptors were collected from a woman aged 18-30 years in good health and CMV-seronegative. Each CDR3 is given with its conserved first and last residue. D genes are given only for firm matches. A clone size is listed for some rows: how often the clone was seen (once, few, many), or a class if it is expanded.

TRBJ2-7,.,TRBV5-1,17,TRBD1,TGCGCCAGCAGCCAAGGATACCGGGACAGGAGATCCTACGAGCAGTACTTC,CASSQGYRDRRSYEQYF
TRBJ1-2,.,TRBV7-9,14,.,TGTGCCAGCAGCCCAAGCTCAGGGATGGGCGGCTACACCTTC,CASSPSSGMGGYTF
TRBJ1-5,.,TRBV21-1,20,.,TGTGCCAGCAGCAAACGGTTGACAGGGGGCGGGGTTAAGAGAAATCAGCCCCAGCATTTT,CASSKRLTGGGVKRNQPQHF
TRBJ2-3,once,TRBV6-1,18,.,TGTGCCAGCAGTGAAGCCCTCGGTAGTGTAGGGGGAGGGAATACGCAGTATTTT,CASSEALGSVGGGNTQYF
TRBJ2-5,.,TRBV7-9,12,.,TGTGCCAGCAGCTCATTCCAAGAGACCCAGTACTTC,CASSSFQETQYF
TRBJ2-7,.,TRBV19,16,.,TGTGCCAGTAGTCCCCGGTCTGGGGAGATCTCCTACGAGCAGTACTTC,CASSPRSGEISYEQYF
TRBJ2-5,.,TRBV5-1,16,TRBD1,TGCGCCAGCAGCTTCGGGACAGGCCCCTACCAAGAGACCCAGTACTTC,CASSFGTGPYQETQYF
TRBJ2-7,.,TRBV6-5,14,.,TGTGCCAGCAGCCCCTTTGGTAATCAACGGGAGCAGTACTTC,CASSPFGNQREQYF
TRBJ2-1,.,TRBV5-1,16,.,TGCGCCAGCAGCTTGGCATGGAGGGGGCTGTCAAATGAGCAGTTCTTC,CASSLAWRGLSNEQFF
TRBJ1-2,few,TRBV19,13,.,TGTGCCAGTAGTACGCCGCAGTCGGGGGGCTACACCTTC,CASSTPQSGGYTF
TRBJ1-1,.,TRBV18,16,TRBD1,TGTGCCAGCTCACCCGACAGGGGCGTACTAGGAACTGAAGCTTTCTTT,CASSPDRGVLGTEAFF
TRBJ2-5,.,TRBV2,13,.,TGTGCCAGCCTAGGACAGCCTGAAGAGACCCAGTACTTC,CASLGQPEETQYF
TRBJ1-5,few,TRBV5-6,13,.,TGTGCCAGCAGCTTGTATAGCAATCAGCCCCAGCATTTT,CASSLYSNQPQHF
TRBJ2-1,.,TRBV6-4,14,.,TGTGCCAGCAGTGTGGCCGCAGGGGCAAGTGAGCAGTTCTTC,CASSVAAGASEQFF
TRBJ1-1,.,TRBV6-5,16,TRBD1,TGTGCCAGCAGTTACTCCACCGGGACAGGGGGCGCACGGGCTTTCTTT,CASSYSTGTGGARAFF
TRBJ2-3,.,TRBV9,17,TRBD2,TGTGCCAGCAGCGTATCCTCCCGGGGGGGAAGCACAGATACGCAGTATTTT,CASSVSSRGGSTDTQYF
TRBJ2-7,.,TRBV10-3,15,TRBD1,TGTGCCATCAGCCTAACCGGGACAGGGGGGGACGAGCAGTACTTC,CAISLTGTGGDEQYF
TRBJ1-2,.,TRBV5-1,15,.,TGCGCCAGCAGCTTGGGCGGGGGAGTTAACTATGGCTACACCTTC,CASSLGGGVNYGYTF
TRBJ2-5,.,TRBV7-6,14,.,TGTGCCAGCAGCTTAAGGCGGGTACAAGAGACCCAGTACTTC,CASSLRRVQETQYF
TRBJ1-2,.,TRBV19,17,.,TGTGCCAGTAATTTTAGGGGGGGTCGGACCCAGAACTATGGCTACACCTTC,CASNFRGGRTQNYGYTF
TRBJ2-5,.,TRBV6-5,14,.,TGTGCCAGCAGGACTTCACAGGGACAAGAGACCCAGTACTTC,CASRTSQGQETQYF
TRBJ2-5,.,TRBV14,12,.,TGTGCCAGCAGCCACTACGCTGAGACCCAGTACTTC,CASSHYAETQYF
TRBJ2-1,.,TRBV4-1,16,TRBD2,TGCGCCAGCAGCCAAGAGGCGGGAGCCCACTACAATGAGCAGTTCTTC,CASSQEAGAHYNEQFF
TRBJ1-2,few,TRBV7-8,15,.,TGTGCCAGCAGCTTACGCCGAGCGGGGGAGGGTGGCTACACCTTC,CASSLRRAGEGGYTF
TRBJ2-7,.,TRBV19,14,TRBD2,TGTGCCAGTAGTGCGGCTGGCGGGAGCTACGAGCAGTACTTC,CASSAAGGSYEQYF
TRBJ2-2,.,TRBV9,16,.,TGTGCCAGCAGCGTAGCTCCCAGAGGGAACACCGGGGAGCTGTTTTTT,CASSVAPRGNTGELFF
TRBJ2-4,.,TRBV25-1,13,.,TGTGCCAGCAGGACGACGGGGAAAAACATTCAGTACTTC,CASRTTGKNIQYF
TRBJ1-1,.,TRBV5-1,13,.,TGCGCCAGCAGCTTGGATAGGAACACTGAAGCTTTCTTT,CASSLDRNTEAFF
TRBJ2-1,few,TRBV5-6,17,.,TGTGCCAGCAGCTTGGCCTTGGGGTACTCGGGGGTCGATGAGCAGTTCTTC,CASSLALGYSGVDEQFF
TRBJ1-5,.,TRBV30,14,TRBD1,TGTGCCTGGAGTAGGACAGGGGGCAATCAGCCCCAGCATTTT,CAWSRTGGNQPQHF
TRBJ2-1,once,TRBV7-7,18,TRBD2,TGTGCCAGCAGCTCCTCCTCAGGAGCGGGAGTGAGGTACAATGAGCAGTTCTTC,CASSSSSGAGVRYNEQFF
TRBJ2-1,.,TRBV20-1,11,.,TGCAGTGCTAGATTTTATGGCGAGCAGTTCTTC,CSARFYGEQFF
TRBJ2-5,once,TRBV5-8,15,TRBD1,TGTGCCAGCAGCTTGAGGGGCAGGGGGCAAGAGACCCAGTACTTC,CASSLRGRGQETQYF
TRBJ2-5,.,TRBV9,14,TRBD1,TGTGCCAGCAGCGCTGACAGGGGAAGAGAGACCCAGTACTTC,CASSADRGRETQYF
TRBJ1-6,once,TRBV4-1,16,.,TGCGCCAGCAGCCAAGGGGGCCTTTTTGGCAATTCACCCCTCCACTTT,CASSQGGLFGNSPLHF
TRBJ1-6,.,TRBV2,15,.,TGTGCCAGCAGTGAATCGGAGCCCTCATATTCACCCCTCCACTTT,CASSESEPSYSPLHF
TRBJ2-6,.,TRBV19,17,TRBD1,TGTGCCAGTAGCCTCGGGACAGGGAGGTCTGGGGCCAACGTCCTGACTTTC,CASSLGTGRSGANVLTF
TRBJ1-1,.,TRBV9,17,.,TGTGCCAGCAGCGATGTTCCTGGACGGGGAGGTAGCACTGAAGCTTTCTTT,CASSDVPGRGGSTEAFF
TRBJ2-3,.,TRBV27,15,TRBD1,TGTGCCAGCAGGAATCTGCCAGGGGGAACAGATACGCAGTATTTT,CASRNLPGGTDTQYF
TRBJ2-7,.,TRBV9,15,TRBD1,TGTGCCAGCAGCCCCCTGGCCGGCAGGGGGCAAGAGCAGTACTTC,CASSPLAGRGQEQYF
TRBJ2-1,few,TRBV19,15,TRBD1,TGTGCCAGTAGTCCACGGGACAGGGGGCGGAATGAGCAGTTCTTC,CASSPRDRGRNEQFF
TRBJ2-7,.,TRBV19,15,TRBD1,TGTGCCAGTAGTATTTTGGGACAGGGCTCCTACGAGCAGTACTTC,CASSILGQGSYEQYF
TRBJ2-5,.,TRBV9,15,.,TGTGCCAGCAGCGTAGGGGGGGTAGGGACGGAGACCCAGTACTTC,CASSVGGVGTETQYF
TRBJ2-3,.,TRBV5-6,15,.,TGTGCCAGCAGCTCAACCAGCGAATATGCAGATACGCAGTATTTT,CASSSTSEYADTQYF
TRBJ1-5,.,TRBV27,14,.,TGTGCCAGCAGTTTACAGGGCCTCAATCAGCCCCAGCATTTT,CASSLQGLNQPQHF